The present T cell receptor (beta chain) was sequenced within a study of blood T cell repertoires in COVID-19. Authors' methods: Amplification of reference gene primers was used by the study to estimate nucleated cell counts. Using immunoSEQ multiplex PCR, the repertoire was profiled, and TCRdb retains in-frame clones only, with some absent. The D gene and trimming were derived from the DNA, and the V and J assignments and clone size from that table. The data show approximately 300,000 clones, roughly 87% seen once. The germline gives CDR1 SEHNR, CDR2 FQNEAQ (reference sequence). CDR3 length equals 14 residues. The ends lost 4 bases at V and 6 bases at J; junction bases unmatched: 5.

The V and J genes are TRBV7-9 and TRBJ1-4; 7 nucleotides line up with TRBD1. The receptor comes from a woman aged 50 to 60 who had recovered from COVID-19. The sequencing sample was made of peripheral blood. CDR3 nucleotides: TGTGCCAGCAGCTCAACAGGGGTTGATGAAAAACTGTTTTTT. Its protein is CASSSTGVDEKLFF. The full variable domain, its missing parts supplied by reference TRBV7-9 and TRBJ1-4, is DTGVSQNPRHKITKRGQNVTFRCDPISEHNRLYWYRQTLGQGPEFLTYFQNEAQLEKSRLLSDRFSAERPKGSFSTLEIQRTEQGDSAMYLCASSSTGVDEKLFFGSGTQLSVL.